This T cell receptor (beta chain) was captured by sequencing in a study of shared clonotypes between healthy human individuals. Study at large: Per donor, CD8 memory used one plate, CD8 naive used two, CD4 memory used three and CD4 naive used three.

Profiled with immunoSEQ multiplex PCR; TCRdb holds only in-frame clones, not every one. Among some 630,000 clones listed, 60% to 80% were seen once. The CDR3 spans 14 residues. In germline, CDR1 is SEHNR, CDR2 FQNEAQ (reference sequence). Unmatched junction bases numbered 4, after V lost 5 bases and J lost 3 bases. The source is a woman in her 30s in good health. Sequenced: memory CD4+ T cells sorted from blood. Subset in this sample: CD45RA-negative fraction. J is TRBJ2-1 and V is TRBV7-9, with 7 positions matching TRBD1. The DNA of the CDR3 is TGTGCCAGCAGCGAGACAGGGAACTACAATGAGCAGTTCTTC. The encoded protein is CASSETGNYNEQFF.